The 9 T cell receptor beta chains listed next were all sequenced from one sample in a study of tumor and adjacent non-tumor tissue in lung cancer (dated by TCRdb to the late 2010s). The library relied on multiplex PCR. The sequencer listed for this sample is Illumina HiSeq 2500. Following protocols modified from ARM-PCR, the researchers constructed TCRbeta libraries through three rounds of nested PCR with primers (Table S4). Starting from the raw public reads, TCRdb applied fastp trimming at Q25, assembled clones with MiXCR and retained in-frame beta chains. Each entry is one CDR3 protein sequence, shown with its most common DNA and genes. The sample table lists 60,000 to 65,000 distinct CDR3 sequences, about 61% of them with a count of one. The leading ten clones occupy under 35% of the sample. RNA was isolated from bulk, unsorted tissue, and RNA quality was assessed with a NanoDrop ND-1000 and an Agilent 2100. For the normal lung samples, distant non-tumor tissue was collected more than 3 cm away from the tumor edge.

The sequencing input was distant non-tumor lung tissue. These TCRs come from a man aged 70 or older with non-small cell lung cancer.

This clonotype was observed at least ten times. This chain joins TRBV11-3 and TRBJ2-7, with TRBD1 matching over 8 bases. The CDR3 is 13 residues long. Per germline, CDR1 SGHNT and CDR2 YENEEA. Trimming removed 5 bases from V and 6 bases from J; junction bases left unmatched: 6. CDR3 protein: CASSRDRQGEQYF. DNA for the CDR3: TGTGCCAGCAGCCGGGACAGGCAGGGCGAGCAGTACTTC.

This clonotype was counted ten times or more. The CDR3 reads CASSLGGGQAYEQYF. The CDR3 nucleotides read TGTGCCAGCAGCTTAGGAGGGGGGCAAGCCTACGAGCAGTACTTC. The chain has TRBV7-9 and TRBJ2-7; D may be TRBD1 or TRBD2 (6 bases each). The CDR3 has 15 residues. V dropped 1 base and J dropped 2 bases, with 12 bases sitting between them. The germline V gene encodes CDR1 SEHNR and CDR2 FQNEAQ (reference sequence).

To note about this clonotype: One end of the junction varies from germline; a read error may be responsible. This chain connects TRBV4-1 to TRBJ2-5, with 9 bases fitting TRBD1. The CDR3 is 15 residues long. Germline V gene data show CDR1 as MGHRA and CDR2 as YSYEKL. The CDR3 sequence is CASNQIRDRALIQYF. In DNA form, the CDR3 reads TGCGCCAGCAACCAAATCCGGGACAGGGCGTTGATCCAGTACTTC.

In regard to this clonotype: The junction differs from germline at one of its ends, possibly a read error. V usage is TRBV7-8 and J usage is TRBJ2-5; D not certain. CDR3 length: 13 amino acids. CDR1 is SGHVS and CDR2 is FQNEAQ in the germline V gene. CDR3 nucleotide sequence: TGTGCCGGCAGCTTAGTTTTTATGGAGACCCAGTACTTC. Protein sequence: CAGSLVFMETQYF.

Comments on this clonotype: Mismatch with germline at one junction end may stem from a read error. The rearrangement joins TRBV11-2 to TRBJ2-3; D is unresolved. The CDR3 is made up of 14 amino acids. Germline V gives CDR1 SGHAT, CDR2 FQNNGV. In DNA, the CDR3 is TGTGCCAGCAGCTTCGCTGGGAATTGGGATACCCAGTATTTT. The encoded protein is CASSFAGNWDTQYF.

Turning to this clonotype: The junction departs from germline at one end; a sequencing error may be responsible. The chain combines TRBV4-2 with TRBJ2-7; D uncertain. Per the germline V gene, CDR1 is LGHNA and CDR2 is YNFKEQ. The CDR3 is made up of 17 amino acids. This chain's CDR3 is CAGSQDGRGLQTCEQYF. The DNA of the CDR3 is TGTGCCGGCAGCCAAGATGGGCGTGGGCTACAAACCTGCGAGCAGTACTTC.

This clonotype appeared a few times. This could be a read error, since a much larger clone is one nucleotide away. The chain combines TRBV10-3 with TRBJ2-5, with D possibly matching TRBD1 (6 bases). V lost 7 bases to trimming and J lost 4 bases, with 13 bases between them. CDR3 length equals 13 residues. Germline-derived CDR1 and CDR2 are ENHRY and SYGVKD. CDR3 DNA: TGTGCCATCAAACAGGGAACACGAGAGACCCAGTACTTC. It codes for CAIKQGTRETQYF.

This clonotype was picked up a small number of times. A read error is likely, as this CDR3 ends without the conserved phenylalanine or tryptophan. The chain is built from TRBV4-1 and TRBJ2-7, with 7 bases identical to TRBD2. V was pared by 8 bases and J by 4 bases, with 8 bases of the junction left unmatched. The CDR3 runs 13 residues. Germline CDR1 reads MGHRA; CDR2 reads YSYEKL. The CDR3 sequence is CASGAGVGYEQYL. DNA for the CDR3: TGCGCCAGCGGCGCGGGGGTCGGATACGAGCAGTACCTC.

Of note for this clonotype: With a much larger clone just one base away, this may be a read error. The rearrangement links TRBV10-3 to TRBJ2-7, with 8 bases that match TRBD1. V was pared by 6 bases and J by 1 base, with 11 bases of the junction left unmatched. The CDR3 runs 16 residues. Germline lookup yields CDR1 ENHRY and CDR2 SYGVKD. The CDR3 loop reads CAISVLMGQVSYEQYF. CDR3 in DNA: TGTGCCATCAGCGTTCTCATGGGACAGGTTTCCTACGAGCAGTACTTC.